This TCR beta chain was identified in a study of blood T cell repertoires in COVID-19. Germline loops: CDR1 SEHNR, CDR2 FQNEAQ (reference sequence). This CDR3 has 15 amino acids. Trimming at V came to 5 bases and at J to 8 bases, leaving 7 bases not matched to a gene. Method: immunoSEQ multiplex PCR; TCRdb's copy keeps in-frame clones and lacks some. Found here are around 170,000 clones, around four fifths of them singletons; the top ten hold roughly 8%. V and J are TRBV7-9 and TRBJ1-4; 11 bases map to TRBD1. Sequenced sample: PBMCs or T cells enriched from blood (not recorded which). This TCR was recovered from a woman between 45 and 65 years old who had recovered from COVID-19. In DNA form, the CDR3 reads TGTGCCAGCAGCCCGGGACAGGGGGAGGGAGAAAAACTGTTTTTT. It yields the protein CASSPGQGEGEKLFF.